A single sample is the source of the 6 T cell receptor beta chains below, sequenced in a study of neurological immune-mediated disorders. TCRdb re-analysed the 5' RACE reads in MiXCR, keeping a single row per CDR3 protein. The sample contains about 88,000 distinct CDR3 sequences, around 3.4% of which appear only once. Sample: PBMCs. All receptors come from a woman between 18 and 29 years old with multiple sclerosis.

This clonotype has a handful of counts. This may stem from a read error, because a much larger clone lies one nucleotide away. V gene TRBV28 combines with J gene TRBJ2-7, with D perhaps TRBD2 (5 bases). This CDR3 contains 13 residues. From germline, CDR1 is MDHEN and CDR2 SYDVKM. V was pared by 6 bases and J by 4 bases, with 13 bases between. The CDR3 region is CASRQTSGYEQYF. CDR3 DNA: TGTGCCAGCAGGCAAACCTCGGGGTACGAGCAGTACTTC.

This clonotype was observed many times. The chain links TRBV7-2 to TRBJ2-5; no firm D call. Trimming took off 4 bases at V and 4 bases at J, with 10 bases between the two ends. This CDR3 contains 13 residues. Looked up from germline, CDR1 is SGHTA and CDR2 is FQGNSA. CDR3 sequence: CASSSSMLETQYF. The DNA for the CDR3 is TGTGCCAGCAGCTCGAGCATGCTAGAGACCCAGTACTTC.

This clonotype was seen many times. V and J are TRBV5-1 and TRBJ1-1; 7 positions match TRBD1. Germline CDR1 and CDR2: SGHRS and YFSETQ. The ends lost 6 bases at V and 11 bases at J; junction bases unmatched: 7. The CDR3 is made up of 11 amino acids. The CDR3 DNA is TGCGCCAGCACCGAGGGGGCTTTTGCTTTCTTT. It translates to CASTEGAFAFF.

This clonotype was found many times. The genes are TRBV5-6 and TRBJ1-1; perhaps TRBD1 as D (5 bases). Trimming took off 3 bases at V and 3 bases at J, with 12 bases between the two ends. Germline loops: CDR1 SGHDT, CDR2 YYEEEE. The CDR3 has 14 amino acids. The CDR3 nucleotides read TGTGCCAGCAGCTCCCAGGGTGTGCACACTGAAGCTTTCTTT. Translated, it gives CASSSQGVHTEAFF.

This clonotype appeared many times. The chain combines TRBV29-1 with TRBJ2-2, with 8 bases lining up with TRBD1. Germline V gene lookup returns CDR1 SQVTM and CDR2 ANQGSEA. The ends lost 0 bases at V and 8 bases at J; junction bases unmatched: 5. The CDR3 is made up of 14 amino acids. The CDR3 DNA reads TGCAGCGTTGAAGACCCTCAGGGGGCTGGGGAGCTGTTTTTT. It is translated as CSVEDPQGAGELFF.

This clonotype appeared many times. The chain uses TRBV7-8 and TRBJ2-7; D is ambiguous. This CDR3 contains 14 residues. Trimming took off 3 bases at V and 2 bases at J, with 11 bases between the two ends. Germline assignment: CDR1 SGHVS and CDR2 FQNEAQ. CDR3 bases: TGTGCCAGCAGCTTCCCTGGTATAACCTACGAGCAGTACTTC. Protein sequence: CASSFPGITYEQYF.